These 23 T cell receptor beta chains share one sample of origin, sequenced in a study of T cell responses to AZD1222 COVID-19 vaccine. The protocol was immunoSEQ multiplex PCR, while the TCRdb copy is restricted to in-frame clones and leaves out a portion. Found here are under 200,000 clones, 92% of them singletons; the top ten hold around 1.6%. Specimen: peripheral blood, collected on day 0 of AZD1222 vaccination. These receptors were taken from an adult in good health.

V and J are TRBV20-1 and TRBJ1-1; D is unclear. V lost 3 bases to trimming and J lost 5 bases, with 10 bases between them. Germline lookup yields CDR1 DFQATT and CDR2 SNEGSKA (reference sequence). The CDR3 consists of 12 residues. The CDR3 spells CSASRGRTEAFF. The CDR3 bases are TGCAGTGCTAGTCGAGGGAGGACTGAAGCTTTCTTT.

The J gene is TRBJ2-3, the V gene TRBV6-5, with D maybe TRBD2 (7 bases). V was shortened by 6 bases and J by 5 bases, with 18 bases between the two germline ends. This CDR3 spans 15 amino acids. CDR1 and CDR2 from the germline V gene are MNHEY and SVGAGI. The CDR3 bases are TGTGCCAGCAGAAAGGCGGGGGCCGTCGGAGATACGCAGTATTTT. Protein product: CASRKAGAVGDTQYF.

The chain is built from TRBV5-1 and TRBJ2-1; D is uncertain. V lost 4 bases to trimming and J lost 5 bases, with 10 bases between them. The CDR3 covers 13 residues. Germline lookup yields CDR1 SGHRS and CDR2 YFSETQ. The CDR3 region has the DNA TGCGCCAGCAGCCCGAACTCAAACAATGAGCAGTTCTTC. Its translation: CASSPNSNNEQFF. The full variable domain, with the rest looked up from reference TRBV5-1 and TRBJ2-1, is KAGVTQTPRYLIKTRGQQVTLSCSPISGHRSVSWYQQTPGQGLQFLFEYFSETQRNKGNFPGRFSGRQFSNSRSEMNVSTLELGDSALYLCASSPNSNNEQFFGPGTRLTVL.

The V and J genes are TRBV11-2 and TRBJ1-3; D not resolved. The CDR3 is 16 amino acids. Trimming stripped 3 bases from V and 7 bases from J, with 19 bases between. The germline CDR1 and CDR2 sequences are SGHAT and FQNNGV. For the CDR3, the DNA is TGTGCCAGCAGCTTTAATACGGCCTTCGGTGGGAACACCATATATTTT. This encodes CASSFNTAFGGNTIYF.

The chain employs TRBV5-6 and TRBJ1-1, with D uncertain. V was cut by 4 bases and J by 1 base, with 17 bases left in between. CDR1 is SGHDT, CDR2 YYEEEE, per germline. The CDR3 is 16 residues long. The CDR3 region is CASSPLGKGRNTEAFF. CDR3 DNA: TGTGCCAGCAGCCCCCTCGGTAAGGGAAGGAACACTGAAGCTTTCTTT.

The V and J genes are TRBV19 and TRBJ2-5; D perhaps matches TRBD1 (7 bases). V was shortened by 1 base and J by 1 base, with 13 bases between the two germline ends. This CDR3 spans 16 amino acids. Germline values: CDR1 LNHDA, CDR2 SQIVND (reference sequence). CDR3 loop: CASSIGGTASQETQYF. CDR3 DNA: TGTGCCAGTAGTATAGGCGGGACAGCTAGCCAAGAGACCCAGTACTTC.

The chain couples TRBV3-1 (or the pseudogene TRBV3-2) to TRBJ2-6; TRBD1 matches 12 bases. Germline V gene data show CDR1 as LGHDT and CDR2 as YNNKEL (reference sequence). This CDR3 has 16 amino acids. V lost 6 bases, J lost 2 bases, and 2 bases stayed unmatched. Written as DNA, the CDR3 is TGTGCCAGCAGGGGGACAGGGGGCACTGGGGCCAACGTCCTGACTTTC. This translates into CASRGTGGTGANVLTF.

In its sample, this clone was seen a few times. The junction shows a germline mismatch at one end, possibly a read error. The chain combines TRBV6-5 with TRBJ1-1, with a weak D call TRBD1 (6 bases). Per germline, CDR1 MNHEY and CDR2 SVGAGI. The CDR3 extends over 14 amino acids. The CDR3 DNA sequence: TGTGCCAGCAGTGACTCAGGGGATGGTACTGAAGCTTTCTTT. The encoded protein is CASSDSGDGTEAFF.

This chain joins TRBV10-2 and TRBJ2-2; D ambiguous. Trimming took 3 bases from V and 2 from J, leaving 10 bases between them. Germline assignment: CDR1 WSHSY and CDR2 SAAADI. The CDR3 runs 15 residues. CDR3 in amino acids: CASSDRSPNTGELFF. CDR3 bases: TGCGCCAGCAGTGACAGGAGTCCCAACACCGGGGAGCTGTTTTTT.

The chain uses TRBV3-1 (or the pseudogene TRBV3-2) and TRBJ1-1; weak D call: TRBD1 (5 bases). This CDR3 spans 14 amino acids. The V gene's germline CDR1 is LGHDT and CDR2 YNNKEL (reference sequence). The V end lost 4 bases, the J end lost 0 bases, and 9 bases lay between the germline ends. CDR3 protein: CASSPGRLNTEAFF. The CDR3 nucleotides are TGTGCCAGCAGCCCGGGACGGCTGAACACTGAAGCTTTCTTT.

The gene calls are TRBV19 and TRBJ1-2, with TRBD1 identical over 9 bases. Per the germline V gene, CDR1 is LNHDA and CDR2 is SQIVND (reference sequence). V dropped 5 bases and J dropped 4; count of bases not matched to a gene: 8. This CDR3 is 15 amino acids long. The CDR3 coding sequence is TGTGCCAGTAGTTCTCCCGGGACAGGGACCTATGGCTACACCTTC. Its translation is CASSSPGTGTYGYTF.

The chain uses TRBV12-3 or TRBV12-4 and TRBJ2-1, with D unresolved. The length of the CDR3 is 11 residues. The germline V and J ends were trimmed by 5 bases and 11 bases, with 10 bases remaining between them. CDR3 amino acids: CASSNLPQQFF. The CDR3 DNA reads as TGTGCCAGCAGTAACCTACCCCAGCAGTTCTTC.

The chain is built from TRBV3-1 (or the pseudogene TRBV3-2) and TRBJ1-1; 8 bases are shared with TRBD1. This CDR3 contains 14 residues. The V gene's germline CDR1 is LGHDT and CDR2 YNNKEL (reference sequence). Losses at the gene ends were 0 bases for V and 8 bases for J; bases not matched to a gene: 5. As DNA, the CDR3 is TGTGCCAGCAGCCAAGATTGGACAGGGCAAGAAGCTTTCTTT. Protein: CASSQDWTGQEAFF.

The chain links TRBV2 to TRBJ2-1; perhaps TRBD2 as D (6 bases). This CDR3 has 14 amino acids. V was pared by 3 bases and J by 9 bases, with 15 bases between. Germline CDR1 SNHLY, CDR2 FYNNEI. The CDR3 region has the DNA TGTGCCAGCAGTGAGAGCGGGCGTGCTTTTGAGCAGTTCTTC. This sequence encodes CASSESGRAFEQFF.

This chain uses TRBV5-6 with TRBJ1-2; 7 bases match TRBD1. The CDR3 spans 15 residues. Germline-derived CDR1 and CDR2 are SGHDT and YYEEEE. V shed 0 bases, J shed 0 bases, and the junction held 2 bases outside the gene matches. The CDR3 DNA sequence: TGTGCCAGCAGCTTGGGACAGGGTCCTAACTATGGCTACACCTTC. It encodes CASSLGQGPNYGYTF.

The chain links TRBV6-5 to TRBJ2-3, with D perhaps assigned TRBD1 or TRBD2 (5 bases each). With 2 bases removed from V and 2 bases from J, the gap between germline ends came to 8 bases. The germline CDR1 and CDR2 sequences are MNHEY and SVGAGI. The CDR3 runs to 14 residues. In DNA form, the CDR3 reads TGTGCCAGCAGTTACGGGGGATACACAGATACGCAGTATTTT. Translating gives CASSYGGYTDTQYF.

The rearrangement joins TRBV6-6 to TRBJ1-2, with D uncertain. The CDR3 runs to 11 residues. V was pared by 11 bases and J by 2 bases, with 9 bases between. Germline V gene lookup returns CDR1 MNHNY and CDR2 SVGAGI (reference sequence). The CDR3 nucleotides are TGTGCCCTGAAAGGGAACTATGGCTACACCTTC. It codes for CALKGNYGYTF.

The CDR3 protein is CASSSEGDTQYF. In nucleotides, the CDR3 is TGCGCCAGCAGCTCCGAGGGAGATACGCAGTATTTT. The V gene is TRBV5-1, the J gene TRBJ2-3; maybe TRBD2 (5 bases). Germline CDR1 and CDR2: SGHRS and YFSETQ. CDR3 size: 12 residues. The germline V and J ends were trimmed by 3 bases and 5 bases, with 7 bases remaining between them.

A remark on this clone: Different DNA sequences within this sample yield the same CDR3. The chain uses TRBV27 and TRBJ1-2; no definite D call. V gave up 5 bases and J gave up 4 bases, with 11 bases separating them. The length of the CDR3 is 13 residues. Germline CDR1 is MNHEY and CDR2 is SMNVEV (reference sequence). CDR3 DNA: TGTGCCAGCAGTCCCACGGGTGGCTATGGCTACACCTTC. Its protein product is CASSPTGGYGYTF.

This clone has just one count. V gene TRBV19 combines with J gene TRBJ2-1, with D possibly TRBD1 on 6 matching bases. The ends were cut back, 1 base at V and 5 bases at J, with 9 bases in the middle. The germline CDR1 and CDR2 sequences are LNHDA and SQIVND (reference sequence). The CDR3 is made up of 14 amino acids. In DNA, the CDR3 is TGTGCCAGTAGTATAGTCAGGGGAGACAATGAGCAGTTCTTC. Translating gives CASSIVRGDNEQFF.

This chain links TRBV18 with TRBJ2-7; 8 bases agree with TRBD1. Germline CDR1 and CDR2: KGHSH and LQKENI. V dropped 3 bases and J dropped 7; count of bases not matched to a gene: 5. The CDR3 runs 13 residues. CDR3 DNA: TGTGCCAGCTCACCGACAGGGGTGGGGGAGCAGTACTTC. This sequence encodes CASSPTGVGEQYF.

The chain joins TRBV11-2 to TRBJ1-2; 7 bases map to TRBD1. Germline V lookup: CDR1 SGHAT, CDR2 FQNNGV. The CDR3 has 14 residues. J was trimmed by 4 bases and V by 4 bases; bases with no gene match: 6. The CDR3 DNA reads TGTGCCAGCAGCTACCGGGACAGCCTCTATGGCTACACCTTC. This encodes CASSYRDSLYGYTF. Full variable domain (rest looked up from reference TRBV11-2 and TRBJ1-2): EAGVAQSPRYKIIEKRQSVAFWCNPISGHATLYWYQQILGQGPKLLIQFQNNGVVDDSQLPKDRFSAERLKGVDSTLKIQPAKLEDSAVYLCASSYRDSLYGYTFGSGTRLTVV.

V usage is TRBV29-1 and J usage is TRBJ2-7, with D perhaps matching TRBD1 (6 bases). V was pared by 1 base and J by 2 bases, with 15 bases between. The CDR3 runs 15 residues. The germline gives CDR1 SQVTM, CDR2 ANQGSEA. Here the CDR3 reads CSVEGGTGSTYEQYF. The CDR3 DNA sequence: TGCAGCGTTGAAGGAGGAACAGGGAGTACCTACGAGCAGTACTTC.